These 15 T cell receptor beta chains were sequenced from one sample in a study of CD8 T cells in ankylosing spondylitis. These receptors lack a known antigen. TCRdb reprocessed the 5' RACE reads with MiXCR, giving one entry per CDR3 protein. This table has fewer than 450,000 distinct CDR3 sequences, about 15% appearing once. Notes on the study in general: Ankylosing spondylitis blood appeared to carry a characteristic TCR beta motif of roughly eight highly homologous variants.

Sequencing was done on a sample of blood, either unsorted or a sorted T cell fraction (not recorded which). Every receptor here comes from a male donor with ankylosing spondylitis.

This clonotype was detected only a few times. The gene calls are TRBV20-1 and TRBJ1-2; weak D call: TRBD1 (5 bases). CDR1 DFQATT and CDR2 SNEGSKA come from the germline V gene (reference sequence). The CDR3 is 15 residues long. Trimming shortened V by 3 bases and J by 7 bases, and 21 bases separated the two germline ends. CDR3 in DNA: TGCAGTGCTAGTGCCCAGACGGCGACAGCGGGTGGCTACACCTTC. Translating gives CSASAQTATAGGYTF.

This clonotype turned up a few times. The V gene is TRBV2, the J gene TRBJ2-7; 14 bases align to TRBD2. V was pared by 5 bases and J by 3 bases, with 6 bases of the junction left unmatched. This CDR3 contains 16 residues. Germline CDR1 SNHLY, CDR2 FYNNEI. The DNA of the CDR3 is TGTGCCAGCAGTTCGGGACTAGCGGGAGTTATCTACGAGCAGTACTTC. It codes for CASSSGLAGVIYEQYF. Filled out from reference TRBV2 and TRBJ2-7, the complete variable domain reads EPEVTQTPSHQVTQMGQEVILRCVPISNHLYFYWYRQILGQKVEFLVSFYNNEISEKSEIFDDQFSVERPDGSNFTLKIRSTKLEDSAMYFCASSSGLAGVIYEQYFGPGTRLTVT.

In its sample, this clonotype was seen a few times. The V and J genes are TRBV3-1 and TRBJ1-2; D remains unclear. Trimming took off 0 bases at V and 4 bases at J, with 9 bases between the two ends. The CDR3 contains 14 residues. In germline, CDR1 is LGHDT, CDR2 YNNKEL (reference sequence). CDR3 DNA sequence: TGTGCCAGCAGCCAAGATGTGGGCAGCTATGGCTACACCTTC. Translation gives CASSQDVGSYGYTF. Using reference TRBV3-1 and TRBJ1-2 for the parts outside the CDR3, the full variable domain is DTAVSQTPKYLVTQMGNDKSIKCEQNLGHDTMYWYKQDSKKFLKIMFSYNNKELIINETVPNRFSPKSPDKAHLNLHINSLELGDSAVYFCASSQDVGSYGYTFGSGTRLTVV.

This clonotype was seen a handful of times. The chain links TRBV13 to TRBJ1-1; the D gene is possibly TRBD1 (5 bases). The CDR3 has 15 amino acids. Trimming removed 5 bases from V and 10 bases from J, with 23 bases in between. The V gene's germline CDR1 is PRHDT and CDR2 FYEKMQ (reference sequence). The CDR3 loop reads CASSTSGTPRIGAFF. CDR3 in DNA: TGTGCCAGCAGCACATCCGGGACTCCCAGAATTGGAGCTTTCTTT.

This chain joins TRBV4-3 and TRBJ2-2, with TRBD2 identical over 12 bases. The ends lost 3 bases at V and 6 bases at J; junction bases unmatched: 5. The CDR3 has 16 residues. Germline V CDR1 and CDR2: LGHNA, YSLEER. The CDR3 coding sequence is TGCGCCAGCAGCCAGGCTAGCGGGAGGGTCGCCGGGGAGCTGTTTTTT. It is translated as CASSQASGRVAGELFF.

The genes are TRBV5-1 and TRBJ1-1, with 9 positions matching TRBD1. The length of the CDR3 is 15 residues. V lost 4 bases and J lost 2; bases outside the gene matches: 6. CDR1 SGHRS and CDR2 YFSETQ come from the germline V gene. CDR3: CASSLRTGANTEAFF. CDR3 coding DNA: TGCGCCAGCAGCCTAAGGACAGGGGCAAACACTGAAGCTTTCTTT. The whole variable domain, remainder taken from reference TRBV5-1 and TRBJ1-1, is KAGVTQTPRYLIKTRGQQVTLSCSPISGHRSVSWYQQTPGQGLQFLFEYFSETQRNKGNFPGRFSGRQFSNSRSEMNVSTLELGDSALYLCASSLRTGANTEAFFGQGTRLTVV.

The chain has TRBV18 and TRBJ1-4; D is undetermined. The CDR3 loop spans 14 amino acids. The V end was cut by 1 base, the J end by 0 bases, with 3 bases between. From germline, CDR1 is KGHSH and CDR2 LQKENI. The CDR3 DNA is TGTGCCAGCTCACCACAGACAACTAATGAAAAACTGTTTTTT. It codes for CASSPQTTNEKLFF. The entire variable domain, with the rest obtained from reference TRBV18 and TRBJ1-4, is as follows: NAGVMQNPRHLVRRRGQEARLRCSPMKGHSHVYWYRQLPEEGLKFMVYLQKENIIDESGMPKERFSAEFPKEGPSILRIQQVVRGDSAAYFCASSPQTTNEKLFFGSGTQLSVL.

Note on this clonotype: A much bigger clone sits one base away, suggesting this may be a read error. J is TRBJ2-3 and V is TRBV5-1; D is uncertain. CDR3 length: 12 residues. Trimming removed 2 bases from V and 4 bases from J, with 5 bases in between. Germline CDR1 reads SGHRS; CDR2 reads YFSETQ. CDR3 nucleotide sequence: TGCGCCAGCAGCTTCGTTGCAGATACGCAGTATTTT. Protein: CASSFVADTQYF.

The chain combines TRBV20-1 with TRBJ1-5; no clear D. Trimming shortened V by 3 bases and J by 4 bases, and 7 bases separated the two germline ends. The CDR3 sequence is 12 residues long. Germline V lookup: CDR1 DFQATT, CDR2 SNEGSKA (reference sequence). The DNA of the CDR3 is TGCAGTGCTAGCAGACGTAATCAGCCCCAGCATTTT. It encodes CSASRRNQPQHF.

This chain connects TRBV6-2 or TRBV6-3 to TRBJ2-1, with TRBD2 matching over 7 bases. This CDR3 spans 15 amino acids. Germline V gives CDR1 MNHEY, CDR2 SVGEGT. Unmatched junction bases numbered 12, after V lost 6 bases and J lost 7 bases. The CDR3 is CASSHGGGGENEQFF. Here the CDR3 DNA reads TGTGCCAGCAGCCATGGTGGGGGGGGGGAAAATGAGCAGTTCTTC.

The chain links TRBV11-3 to TRBJ1-2; 7 bases line up with TRBD1. The germline CDR1 and CDR2 sequences are SGHNT and YENEEA. Losses at the gene ends were 5 bases for V and 6 bases for J; bases not matched to a gene: 6. This CDR3 has 13 amino acids. CDR3: CASSTQGTNGYTF. The CDR3 bases are TGTGCCAGCAGCACACAGGGGACCAATGGCTACACCTTC.

This clonotype was counted at least ten times. The genes are TRBV4-1 and TRBJ2-7; TRBD2 matches at 8 bases. The V gene end was trimmed by 1 base and the J gene end by 1 base; junction bases not matched to a gene: 9. The CDR3 totals 17 residues. Germline assignment: CDR1 MGHRA and CDR2 YSYEKL. CDR3 DNA: TGCGCCAGCAGCCAAGGGCTACTAGCGGCAGTGTCCTACGAGCAGTACTTC. Amino acid sequence: CASSQGLLAAVSYEQYF.

This clonotype was counted ten times or more. The chain carries TRBV18 and TRBJ2-3; D possibly corresponds to TRBD1 (6 bases). This CDR3 has 13 residues. Trimming removed 5 bases at V and 3 bases at J, with 9 bases between. Per the germline V gene, CDR1 is KGHSH and CDR2 is LQKENI. This CDR3 is CASSDRSTDTQYF. The CDR3 nucleotides are TGTGCCAGCTCAGACAGGTCTACAGATACGCAGTATTTT.

Only a few counts were recorded for this clonotype. DNA of the CDR3: TGCGCCAGCAGCCGGGGACAGGTACAAGAGACCCAGTACTTC. This sequence encodes CASSRGQVQETQYF. This chain uses TRBV5-1 with TRBJ2-5, with 8 bases lining up with TRBD1. After removal of 4 bases from V and 2 bases from J, the junction contained 4 bases not matched to a gene. There are 14 residues in the CDR3. From germline, CDR1 is SGHRS and CDR2 YFSETQ.

The chain combines TRBV2 with TRBJ2-7; TRBD2 aligns across 7 bases. With 8 bases clipped from V and 5 bases from J, the junction kept 6 bases outside the gene matches. This CDR3 has 12 amino acids. The germline V gene has CDR1 SNHLY and CDR2 FYNNEI. The CDR3 sequence is CASARLAHEQYF. The CDR3 DNA reads as TGTGCCAGCGCCCGACTAGCTCACGAGCAGTACTTC.